Presented here are 12 T cell receptor beta chains from one specimen sequenced in a study of blood T cell repertoires in COVID-19. Clones were read by immunoSEQ multiplex PCR, and TCRdb kept only the in-frame ones, dropping some. This table holds over 90,000 clones, about 90% found once. Sequences were obtained from peripheral blood. Every receptor here comes from a human donor in a cohort sampled during active COVID-19.

V usage is TRBV5-1 and J usage is TRBJ1-1; D might be TRBD1 (5 bases). Germline CDR1 SGHRS, CDR2 YFSETQ. Between the trimmed V and J ends, which lost 4 bases and 2 bases, there was a span of 12 bases. The CDR3 contains 14 residues. This CDR3 reads CASSVTTVNTEAFF. The CDR3 DNA reads TGCGCCAGCAGCGTGACGACAGTAAACACTGAAGCTTTCTTT.

This chain links TRBV6-5 with TRBJ1-6, with TRBD1 matching 7 bases. V shed 6 bases, J shed 9 bases, and the junction held 8 bases outside the gene matches. In germline, CDR1 is MNHEY, CDR2 SVGAGI. This CDR3 is 14 amino acids long. The CDR3 coding sequence is TGTGCCAGCAGCCTCAGGGGGTTAGGTTCACCCCTCCACTTT. This encodes CASSLRGLGSPLHF.

The chain is built from TRBV7-6 and TRBJ2-1; 10 bases line up with TRBD2. From germline, CDR1 is SGHVS and CDR2 FNYEAQ. The CDR3 consists of 20 residues. The V and J ends lost 1 base and 9 bases, in that order; junction bases with no gene match: 21. The CDR3 nucleotides are TGTGCCAGCAGCTTAGTGTCGGGGGGCAGATTACTAGCGGGAAAAGGTGAGCAGTTCTTC. Translated, it gives CASSLVSGGRLLAGKGEQFF.

This rearrangement joins TRBV6-1 to TRBJ2-3; 10 bases match TRBD2. There are 16 residues in the CDR3. The V gene's germline CDR1 is MNHNS and CDR2 SASEGT. The trim removed 1 base at V and 6 bases at J, leaving 7 bases unmatched. The CDR3 DNA sequence: TGTGCCAGCAGTGAAGTACAGCGGGGGGGCCCGGATACGCAGTATTTT. Its translation: CASSEVQRGGPDTQYF.

The genes are TRBV5-8 and TRBJ2-5; 7 bases line up with TRBD1. Per the germline V gene, CDR1 is SGHTS and CDR2 is YDEGEE. V was clipped by 0 bases and J by 0 bases; unmatched bases: 5. The CDR3 consists of 16 residues. The CDR3 protein is CASSLGDSSYQETQYF. CDR3 bases: TGTGCCAGCAGCTTGGGGGACAGCTCGTACCAAGAGACCCAGTACTTC.

The gene calls are TRBV3-1 (or the pseudogene TRBV3-2) and TRBJ2-1, with TRBD2 matching over 11 bases. The CDR3 length is 15 residues. The V segment lost 2 bases and the J segment 9 bases; nucleotides outside the gene matches: 6. CDR1 and CDR2 (germline): LGHDT, YNNKEL (reference sequence). CDR3 sequence: CASSQLLAGVSEQFF. The DNA for the CDR3 is TGTGCCAGCAGCCAACTACTAGCGGGAGTTAGTGAGCAGTTCTTC.

This clone was seen just once. V gene TRBV11-2 combines with J gene TRBJ2-7, with 12 positions matching TRBD2. With V trimmed by 4 bases and J by 3 bases, 4 bases remained unmatched. This CDR3 has 15 residues. CDR1 and CDR2 (germline): SGHAT, FQNNGV. Written as DNA, the CDR3 is TGTGCCAGCAGCTCGGGACTAGCGGGCCTCTACGAGCAGTACTTC. Residues: CASSSGLAGLYEQYF.

This clone occurred once. V and J are TRBV20-1 and TRBJ1-2, with 7 bases lining up with TRBD1. This CDR3 is built from 11 residues. Germline assignment: CDR1 DFQATT and CDR2 SNEGSKA (reference sequence). V was pared by 7 bases and J by 8 bases, with 7 bases of the junction left unmatched. In DNA, the CDR3 is TGCAGTGTCACCACAGGGGAGGGCTACACCTTC. This translates into CSVTTGEGYTF.

The chain couples TRBV3-1 (or the pseudogene TRBV3-2) to TRBJ1-2; perhaps TRBD1 as D (5 bases). There are 14 residues in the CDR3. CDR1 and CDR2 from the germline V gene are LGHDT and YNNKEL (reference sequence). V shed 0 bases and J shed 6 bases, with 11 bases lying between them. The CDR3 sequence is CASSQDWGRDGYTF. CDR3 DNA: TGTGCCAGCAGCCAAGATTGGGGGAGGGATGGCTACACCTTC.

The V gene is TRBV6-6, the J gene TRBJ2-7, with 7 bases identical to TRBD2. V trimming: 7 bases; J trimming: 0 bases; junction bases outside the gene matches: 9. CDR1 MNHNY and CDR2 SVGAGI come from the germline V gene (reference sequence). The CDR3 has 15 residues. The CDR3 nucleotides are TGTGCCAGCACCTTCGGGGGGTCCAACTCCTACGAGCAGTACTTC. Translation: CASTFGGSNSYEQYF.

The V gene is TRBV7-2, the J gene TRBJ2-1, with 8 nucleotides matching TRBD1. Trimming took 5 bases from V and 6 from J; bases not matched to a gene: 3. The CDR3 has 13 amino acids. Germline lookup yields CDR1 SGHTA and CDR2 FQGNSA. The CDR3 bases are TGTGCCAGCAGCCCGGACAGGGTCAATGAGCAGTTCTTC. It yields the protein CASSPDRVNEQFF.

The V call is TRBV7-2, the J call TRBJ2-5, with D tentatively TRBD1 (5 bases). The germline V gene has CDR1 SGHTA and CDR2 FQGNSA. V lost 0 bases and J 5 bases, leaving 10 bases between the germline ends. The CDR3 has 14 amino acids. The CDR3 protein is CASSLARGSETQYF. CDR3 sequence (DNA): TGTGCCAGCAGCTTAGCTAGGGGCTCGGAGACCCAGTACTTC.